These T cell receptor beta chains were read from a single sample in a study of T-cell reconstitution after alpha-beta-depleted transplantation in children. TCRdb reanalysed the PCR reads using MiXCR and keeps one entry per CDR3 protein. Of 200,000 to 250,000 distinct CDR3 sequences detected, roughly 23% appear once; the ten largest clones hold roughly 2.5%. Here the sequenced sample was PBMCs, taken before TCRalphabeta/CD19-depleted stem cell transplant. These receptors were collected from a girl aged 2-10 years with Fanconi anemia, due to receive a stem cell transplant. CDR3s include the opening cysteine and the closing phenylalanine or tryptophan. The D gene is left open where the match is weak. Size is stated for part of the rows, as once, few or many counts, or as a class when the clone is expanded.

clone size	V gene	J gene	D gene	CDR3 DNA	CDR3 protein
many	TRBV7-2	TRBJ2-2	-	TGTGCCAGCAGCTTAGCGGGTACCGGGGAGCTGTTTTTT	CASSLAGTGELFF
many	TRBV20-1	TRBJ2-3	-	TGCAGTGCTCACGGCTCGGGAGATACGCAGTATTTT	CSAHGSGDTQYF
-	TRBV29-1	TRBJ2-3	TRBD2	TGCAGCCACGGGACTAGACAAGATACGCAGTATTTT	CSHGTRQDTQYF
-	TRBV30	TRBJ1-1	-	TGTGCCTGGAGGAACACTGAAGCTTTCTTT	CAWRNTEAFF
-	TRBV19	TRBJ2-1	TRBD1	TGTGCCAGTAGTATAGATCTAGGGGGCAAAAAACGGAATGAGCAGTTCTTC	CASSIDLGGKKRNEQFF
many	TRBV15	TRBJ1-1	-	TGTGCCACCTCTAGGCAGCTGAACACTGAAGCTTTCTTT	CATSRQLNTEAFF
few	TRBV4-2	TRBJ2-5	TRBD2	TGTGCCAGCAGCCTGAGCGGGAGAGCCGGCGAGGAGACCCAGTACTTC	CASSLSGRAGEETQYF
many	TRBV12-3/TRBV12-4	TRBJ1-5	-	TGTGCCAGCAGTATCTACCCCCACAATCAGCCCCAGCATTTT	CASSIYPHNQPQHF
-	TRBV29-1	TRBJ2-3	-	TGCAGCGTCGGGGGAGGCGCAGATACGCAGTATTTT	CSVGGGADTQYF
many	TRBV4-2	TRBJ2-3	TRBD1	TGTGCCAGCAGCCAAGATCGGGGACAGGGGGATACGCAGTATTTT	CASSQDRGQGDTQYF
many	TRBV10-3	TRBJ2-2	-	TGTGCCATCAGTGAGTTTCCAGAGAGAAACACCGGGGAGCTGTTTTTT	CAISEFPERNTGELFF
few	TRBV29-1	TRBJ2-7	TRBD1	TGCAGCGTTGTGGGGACAGGATACGAGCAGTACTTC	CSVVGTGYEQYF
-	TRBV6-4	TRBJ2-3	TRBD2	TGTGCCAGCAGTGACTCTCCTAGCGGGGGGACAGATACGCAGTATTTT	CASSDSPSGGTDTQYF
few	TRBV28	TRBJ1-3	TRBD1	TGTGCCAGCAGTCCGGACAGGTACCACACCATATATTTT	CASSPDRYHTIYF
many	TRBV6-2/TRBV6-3	TRBJ1-2	TRBD1	TGTGCCAGCAGCTCGAGGACAGGCTTAAACTATGGCTACACCTTC	CASSSRTGLNYGYTF
-	TRBV5-1	TRBJ2-1	TRBD2	TGCGCCAGCAGCTTGGTGGATGCGGGAGGGCCTTTTGAGCAGTTCTTC	CASSLVDAGGPFEQFF
-	TRBV12-3/TRBV12-4	TRBJ2-1	TRBD2	TGTGCCAGCAGTTTAAGAGGCGGGAGCTCCTACAATGAGCAGTTCTTC	CASSLRGGSSYNEQFF
-	TRBV7-2	TRBJ2-3	-	TGTGCCAGCAGCTTATGGCCCCGGGATACGCAGTATTTT	CASSLWPRDTQYF
-	TRBV12-3/TRBV12-4	TRBJ1-4	-	TGTGCCAGCACTGACCTTCAAGAAAAACTGTTTTTT	CASTDLQEKLFF
many	TRBV7-9	TRBJ1-1	-	TGTGCCAGCAGCTTCCCCGGGGCGAACACTGAAGCTTTCTTT	CASSFPGANTEAFF
-	TRBV29-1	TRBJ1-2	-	TGCAGCGTAACTGGGGGGGAAGATGTCTATGGCTACACCTTC	CSVTGGEDVYGYTF
many	TRBV29-1	TRBJ2-2	TRBD2	TGCAGCGTGAGCGGGAGAAACACCGGGGAGCTGTTTTTT	CSVSGRNTGELFF
many	TRBV24-1	TRBJ2-5	-	TGTGCCACCAGTGATTGGGGGGTTTCCCAGTACTTC	CATSDWGVSQYF
-	TRBV5-1	TRBJ2-3	TRBD1	TGCGCCAGCAGCACAACAGGGGGCACAGATACGCAGTATTTT	CASSTTGGTDTQYF
-	TRBV29-1	TRBJ2-1	-	TGCAGCGTTGGTTGGGGGAATGAGCAGTTCTTC	CSVGWGNEQFF
-	TRBV6-5	TRBJ2-7	-	TGCGCCAGCAGTTATAATTCTGGTAGCTCCTACGAGCAGTACTTC	CASSYNSGSSYEQYF
few	TRBV24-1	TRBJ2-7	-	TGTGCCACCAGTGATTTCCACCGGGACGGCTCCTACGAGCAGTACTTC	CATSDFHRDGSYEQYF
many	TRBV29-1	TRBJ2-7	TRBD1	TGCAGCGTTTTGGGACAGGGCCTCAGCTACGAGCAGTACTTC	CSVLGQGLSYEQYF
many	TRBV12-3/TRBV12-4	TRBJ2-1	TRBD1	TGTGCCAGCACCGTCCGGGGACAGCCTCTCTACAATGAGCAGTTCTTC	CASTVRGQPLYNEQFF
-	TRBV28	TRBJ2-4	TRBD1	TGTGCCAGCAGCAGTCAACAGGGGGCCAAAAACATTCAGTACTTC	CASSSQQGAKNIQYF
few	TRBV12-3/TRBV12-4	TRBJ2-1	-	TGTGCCAGCAGTTCCCCTACCGCCGGGAGCTCCTACAATGAGCAGTTCTTC	CASSSPTAGSSYNEQFF
many	TRBV12-3/TRBV12-4	TRBJ2-1	TRBD2	TGTGCCAGCAGACCTAGCGGCAATGAGCAGTTCTTC	CASRPSGNEQFF
many	TRBV5-1	TRBJ1-1	TRBD1	TGCGCCAGCAGTTTTACAGGGGGCGAGACAACTGAAGCTTTCTTT	CASSFTGGETTEAFF
-	TRBV7-9	TRBJ1-1	-	TGTGCCAGCAGCTGGATGTTGTCTCCCCAGGGAGAAGCTTTCTTT	CASSWMLSPQGEAFF
many	TRBV7-2	TRBJ2-4	TRBD2	TGTGCCAGCAGCCAGGGACTAGCGGGAGGAACCAAAAACATTCAGTACTTC	CASSQGLAGGTKNIQYF
many	TRBV29-1	TRBJ2-6	-	TGCAGCGTTGTGACAGTCTCTGGGGCCAACGTCCTGACTTTC	CSVVTVSGANVLTF
-	TRBV20-1	TRBJ2-3	TRBD2	TGCAGTGCTAGAGATCCGTTTTGGGGGGGTGGCACAGATACGCAGTATTTT	CSARDPFWGGGTDTQYF
many	TRBV6-5	TRBJ1-1	TRBD1	TGTGCCAGCAGTCGATCCGGGACAGGGGGGACTGAAGCTTTCTTT	CASSRSGTGGTEAFF
-	TRBV29-1	TRBJ2-3	-	TGCAGCGTTCCACTAGGAGGAGCAGATACGCAGTATTTT	CSVPLGGADTQYF
few	TRBV7-2	TRBJ2-1	-	TGTGCCAGCAGCTGGGGAGTGTACAATGAGCAGTTCTTC	CASSWGVYNEQFF
once	TRBV7-2	TRBJ1-1	-	TGTGCCAGCAGCTCCTCATTGCGGAACACTGAAGCTTTCTTT	CASSSSLRNTEAFF
-	TRBV6-1	TRBJ1-4	TRBD1	TGTGCCAGCAGTCGCCGGGACAGGGGTAAAGAAAAACTGTTTTTT	CASSRRDRGKEKLFF
-	TRBV28	TRBJ2-7	-	TGTGCCAGCAGTTTCGAGAGGGAAAGCTCCTACGAGCAGTACTTC	CASSFERESSYEQYF